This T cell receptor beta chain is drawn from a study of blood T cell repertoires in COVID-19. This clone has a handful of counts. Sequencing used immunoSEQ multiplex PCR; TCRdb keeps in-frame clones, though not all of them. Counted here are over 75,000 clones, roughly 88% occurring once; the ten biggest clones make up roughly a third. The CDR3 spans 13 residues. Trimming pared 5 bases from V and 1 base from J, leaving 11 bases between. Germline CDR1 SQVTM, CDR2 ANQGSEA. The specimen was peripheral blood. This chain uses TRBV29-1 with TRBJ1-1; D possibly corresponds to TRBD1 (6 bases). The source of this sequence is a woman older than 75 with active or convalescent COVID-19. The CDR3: CSVRGARNTEAFF. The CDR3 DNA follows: TGCAGCGTTCGGGGGGCGCGGAACACTGAAGCTTTCTTT. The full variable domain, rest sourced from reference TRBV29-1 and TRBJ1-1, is SAVISQKPSRDICQRGTSLTIQCQVDSQVTMMFWYRQQPGQSLTLIATANQGSEATYESGFVIDKFPISRPNLTFSTLTVSNMSPEDSSIYLCSVRGARNTEAFFGQGTRLTVV.